Listed below are T cell receptor beta chains from one sample, sequenced in a study of cytomegalovirus exposure and HLA in healthy donors. TCRdb's table, derived via immunoSEQ multiplex PCR, lists solely in-frame clones and lacks some. The data show around 300,000 clones, with just over 70% seen just once and about 2.1% held by the top ten. The sample was PBMCs. The receptor set was obtained from a female donor in good health and CMV-seronegative. The CDR3 runs from the conserved cysteine through the conserved F or W. The order of the fields is CDR3 DNA, CDR3 protein, J gene, clone size, D gene, V gene. A D gene is named only where the DNA matches it firmly. The size entry is marked missing in some rows and otherwise reads once, few, many or a size class.

TGTGCCGGGGAAACAGGGAACACTGAAGCTTTCTTT	CAGETGNTEAFF	TRBJ1-1	once	.	TRBV30
TGTGCCAGTCGAAACCCCGGGACAGGGCTCACTGAAGCTTTCTTT	CASRNPGTGLTEAFF	TRBJ1-1	.	TRBD1	TRBV19
TGTGCCAGCAGCCAAGGGGTCGGGGGCAAGGGACTAGCGGGAAGCACAGATACGCAGTATTTT	CASSQGVGGKGLAGSTDTQYF	TRBJ2-3	.	TRBD2	TRBV4-2
TGTGCCAGCAGCTTAGAGGGCAGGGGAGTCTCTGGGGCCAACGTCCTGACTTTC	CASSLEGRGVSGANVLTF	TRBJ2-6	.	.	TRBV7-2
TGTGCCAGCAGCTCGTACCGGGACAGGGGCTACGAGCAGTACTTC	CASSSYRDRGYEQYF	TRBJ2-7	.	TRBD1	TRBV11-2
TGTGCCAGCAGTCTGGGACAGGGGGTCGATGAGCAGTTCTTC	CASSLGQGVDEQFF	TRBJ2-1	.	TRBD1	TRBV11-2
TGTGCCTGGAGCGGGGACAACTACAATGAGCAGTTCTTC	CAWSGDNYNEQFF	TRBJ2-1	.	.	TRBV30
TGTGCCAGTACCTGGGGGGACAGGAAGGACGAGCAGTACTTC	CASTWGDRKDEQYF	TRBJ2-7	.	.	TRBV21-1
TGTGCCAGCAGCCCCGATGGACTAGTATACAATGAGCAGTTCTTC	CASSPDGLVYNEQFF	TRBJ2-1	.	TRBD2	TRBV7-2
TGTGCCAGCACCCCTGACAGGCCGCCCACTGAAGCTTTCTTT	CASTPDRPPTEAFF	TRBJ1-1	.	.	TRBV7-9
TGTTCCAGCAGCTTAGGACAGCTGAACACTGAAGCTTTCTTT	CSSSLGQLNTEAFF	TRBJ1-1	.	.	TRBV7-9
TGTGCCAGCAGCCCAGTGGTGTTAACCGGGGAGCTGTTTTTT	CASSPVVLTGELFF	TRBJ2-2	.	.	TRBV7-2
TGTGCCAGCAGCAAACATTTTCTGGGGGGTGAGGGAAACACCATATATTTT	CASSKHFLGGEGNTIYF	TRBJ1-3	once	.	TRBV21-1
TGTGCCAGCAGCTTCCCGGGAGGAGGGCAGCCCCAGCATTTT	CASSFPGGGQPQHF	TRBJ1-5	.	.	TRBV7-9
TGTGCCAGCAGCTTGGGCAAAACAGGGTCCGGGGCCAACGTCCTGACTTTC	CASSLGKTGSGANVLTF	TRBJ2-6	.	.	TRBV7-9
TGTGCCAGCACCAATAAGGGAGGGGGTGCTAATGAAAAACTGTTTTTT	CASTNKGGGANEKLFF	TRBJ1-4	.	.	TRBV6-6
TGCGCCAGCAGCCCCGGACAGTCTAATTCACCCCTCCACTTT	CASSPGQSNSPLHF	TRBJ1-6	few	.	TRBV4-1
TGTGCTAGTGGTTTGTTAGGGGGTACCTACGAGCAGTACTTC	CASGLLGGTYEQYF	TRBJ2-7	.	.	TRBV12-5
TGTGCCAGCACCTCAGCGGGGCTTTTCTACGAGCAGTACTTC	CASTSAGLFYEQYF	TRBJ2-7	.	TRBD2	TRBV6-1
TGCAGCGTTGCCCTAACCTCAGATACGCAGTATTTT	CSVALTSDTQYF	TRBJ2-3	.	.	TRBV29-1
TGTGCCACCACTAGCGGGAACACCGGGGAGCTGTTTTTT	CATTSGNTGELFF	TRBJ2-2	.	TRBD2	TRBV6-5
TGTGCCAGCACCCTCCTAGGGGGATCATATGGCTACACCTTC	CASTLLGGSYGYTF	TRBJ1-2	few	.	TRBV2
TGTGCCAGCAGCTTAGCACACACAGATACGCAGTATTTT	CASSLAHTDTQYF	TRBJ2-3	once	.	TRBV7-6
TGCGCCAGCAGCTGGAGGACTAGCGGGAGGAACGAGCAGTACTTC	CASSWRTSGRNEQYF	TRBJ2-7	few	TRBD2	TRBV4-1
TGTGCCAGCAGTTACGCGGGAGAAGGCGAGCAGTTCTTC	CASSYAGEGEQFF	TRBJ2-1	.	TRBD2	TRBV6-5
TGTGCCAGCTTAGAAAGCAATCAGCCCCAGCATTTT	CASLESNQPQHF	TRBJ1-5	.	.	TRBV28
TGTGCCAGCAGCCTCCTAGAGGGAAACACTGAAGCTTCCTTT	CASSLLEGNTEASF	TRBJ1-1	.	.	TRBV7-9
TGTGCCAGCAGTAGGCTAGCGCAGGAGACCCAGTACTTC	CASSRLAQETQYF	TRBJ2-5	once	.	TRBV6-5
TGTGCCAGTAGGACAGGATACACTGAAGCTTTCTTT	CASRTGYTEAFF	TRBJ1-1	once	.	TRBV19
TGTGCCAGTAGCCGCTGGGGGGACAGGGACCGGGAGACCCAGTACTTC	CASSRWGDRDRETQYF	TRBJ2-5	.	TRBD1	TRBV19
TGCAGCTCCAAAGAGGGGGCTATAGAGACCCAGTACTTC	CSSKEGAIETQYF	TRBJ2-5	.	TRBD1	TRBV29-1
TGTGCCAGCAGTTTATCGGGCACAATTGCCACCGGGGAGCTGTTTTTT	CASSLSGTIATGELFF	TRBJ2-2	.	.	TRBV27
TGTGCCAGCAGCCCCGGGACTAGCGGGGCCGAGCAGTACTTC	CASSPGTSGAEQYF	TRBJ2-7	.	TRBD2	TRBV25-1
TGTGCCAGCAGCTTGGAACCTAGCGGGTCGAGCACAGATACGCAGTATTTT	CASSLEPSGSSTDTQYF	TRBJ2-3	.	TRBD2	TRBV5-4
TGTGCCAGCAACCGGGAGGGAACCTACGAGCAGTACTTC	CASNREGTYEQYF	TRBJ2-7	.	TRBD2	TRBV6-1
TGTGCTAGCAGCTTCTCCAGGGGGTACGAGCAGTACTTC	CASSFSRGYEQYF	TRBJ2-7	.	TRBD1	TRBV7-7
TGCGCCAGCAGCTTGGGCGTAAATCTCCACGAGCAGTACTTC	CASSLGVNLHEQYF	TRBJ2-7	once	.	TRBV5-1
TGTGCCAGCAGTTATGGGACAGCAACAGATACGCAGTATTTT	CASSYGTATDTQYF	TRBJ2-3	.	TRBD1	TRBV6-5